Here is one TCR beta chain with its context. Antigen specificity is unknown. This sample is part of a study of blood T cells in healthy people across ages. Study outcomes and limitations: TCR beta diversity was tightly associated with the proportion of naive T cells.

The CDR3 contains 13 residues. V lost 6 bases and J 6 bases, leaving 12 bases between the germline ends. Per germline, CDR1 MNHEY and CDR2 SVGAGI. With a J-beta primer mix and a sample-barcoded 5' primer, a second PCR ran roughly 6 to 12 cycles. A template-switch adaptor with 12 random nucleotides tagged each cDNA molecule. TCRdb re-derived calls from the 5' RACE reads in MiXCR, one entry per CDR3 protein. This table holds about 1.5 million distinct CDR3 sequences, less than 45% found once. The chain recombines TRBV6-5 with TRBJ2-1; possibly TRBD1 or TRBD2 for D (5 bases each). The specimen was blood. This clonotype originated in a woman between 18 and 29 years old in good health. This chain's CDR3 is CASSLGPPNEQFF. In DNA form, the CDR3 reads TGTGCCAGCAGCTTGGGACCCCCCAATGAGCAGTTCTTC.